These 18 T cell receptor beta chains were sequenced from one sample in a study of blood T cell repertoires in COVID-19. This table comes from immunoSEQ multiplex PCR, and its TCRdb copy is limited to in-frame clones, with some not included. There are nearly 350,000 clones in the sample; almost 90% occur only once, and roughly 6.6% lies in the top ten. The material sequenced was peripheral blood. Receptors originate from a woman aged 70 to 79 with COVID-19, enrolled during active disease.

The rearrangement links TRBV6-1 to TRBJ1-2; D may be TRBD1 (6 bases). V shed 2 bases and J shed 2 bases, with 9 bases lying between them. The CDR3 runs to 14 residues. The germline V gene encodes CDR1 MNHNS and CDR2 SASEGT. The CDR3 loop is CASSERGANYGYTF. Here the CDR3 DNA reads TGTGCCAGCAGTGAACGGGGGGCCAACTATGGCTACACCTTC.

This sequence joins TRBV28 and TRBJ1-4; TRBD1 might be the D (5 bases). V was trimmed by 4 bases and J by 8 bases, leaving 20 bases between them. The CDR3 totals 16 residues. Germline CDR1 and CDR2: MDHEN and SYDVKM. DNA of the CDR3: TGTGCCAGCAGTTCCCCTCGGGGTGGGGGAGGAGAAAAACTGTTTTTT. Residues: CASSSPRGGGGEKLFF.

Turning to this clone: This specimen includes other DNA sequences encoding the same CDR3. The CDR3 DNA is TGCAGTGCTAGTCAGGGGAACACTGAAGCTTTCTTT. It is translated as CSASQGNTEAFF. This chain connects TRBV20-1 to TRBJ1-1; tentative D call: TRBD1 (5 bases). In germline, CDR1 is DFQATT, CDR2 SNEGSKA (reference sequence). V was clipped by 3 bases and J by 1 base, with 6 bases between them. The CDR3 is 12 amino acids.

CDR3 residues: CARGQGLYPAKNIQYF. CDR3 bases: TGTGCCAGGGGACAGGGGCTCTACCCAGCCAAAAACATTCAGTACTTC. The J gene is TRBJ2-4, the V gene TRBV7-9; 10 bases match TRBD1. Germline-derived CDR1 and CDR2 are SEHNR and FQNEAQ (reference sequence). J lost 0 bases, V lost 9 bases, and 8 bases had no gene match. The CDR3 totals 16 residues.

This chain connects TRBV24-1 to TRBJ2-2; 7 bases align to TRBD1. The CDR3 is made up of 16 amino acids. The ends lost 2 bases at V and 3 bases at J; junction bases unmatched: 5. Per the germline V gene, CDR1 is KGHDR and CDR2 is SFDVKD. CDR3 residues: CATSDSPGQYTGELFF. The CDR3, as DNA: TGTGCCACCAGTGATTCCCCGGGACAGTACACCGGGGAGCTGTTTTTT.

This sequence joins TRBV5-1 and TRBJ2-7, with a possible D match to TRBD1 (7 bases). This CDR3 is 16 amino acids long. Germline V gene lookup returns CDR1 SGHRS and CDR2 YFSETQ. Trimming cost V 4 bases and J 7 bases, with 24 bases left between them. The CDR3 DNA follows: TGCGCCAGCAGCCCGGCCGCAGGGGGGCTCCAAATGGAGCAGTACTTC. This sequence encodes CASSPAAGGLQMEQYF.

The chain recombines TRBV25-1 with TRBJ1-1; weak D call: TRBD1 (6 bases). Trimming took off 1 base at V and 0 bases at J, with 9 bases between the two ends. Looked up from germline, CDR1 is MGHDK and CDR2 is SYGVNS. The CDR3 loop spans 15 amino acids. The CDR3 DNA sequence: TGTGCCAGCAGTGAATTGAACAGGGTGAACACTGAAGCTTTCTTT. Translation: CASSELNRVNTEAFF.

This clone turned up a few times. The chain couples TRBV11-3 to TRBJ2-7, with D possibly being TRBD1 (6 bases). Trimming shortened V by 6 bases and J by 5 bases, and 11 bases separated the two germline ends. Germline V gives CDR1 SGHNT, CDR2 YENEEA. The CDR3 spans 12 residues. CDR3 DNA: TGTGCCAGCAGTAAGGGGGACGACGAGCAGTACTTC. It encodes CASSKGDDEQYF. The complete variable domain, with remaining parts taken from reference TRBV11-3 and TRBJ2-7, reads EAGVVQSPRYKIIEKKQPVAFWCNPISGHNTLYWYLQNLGQGPELLIRYENEEAVDDSQLPKDRFSAERLKGVDSTLKIQPAELGDSAVYLCASSKGDDEQYFGPGTRLTVT.

The chain employs TRBV2 and TRBJ1-3; TRBD1 is a possible D gene (6 bases). Trimming took 9 bases from V and 0 from J, leaving 9 bases between them. Germline V gene data show CDR1 as SNHLY and CDR2 as FYNNEI. CDR3 length equals 13 residues. Here the CDR3 reads CASTGSSGNTIYF. In DNA form, the CDR3 reads TGTGCCAGTACAGGGAGCTCTGGAAACACCATATATTTT. Filled out from reference TRBV2 and TRBJ1-3, the complete variable domain reads EPEVTQTPSHQVTQMGQEVILRCVPISNHLYFYWYRQILGQKVEFLVSFYNNEISEKSEIFDDQFSVERPDGSNFTLKIRSTKLEDSAMYFCASTGSSGNTIYFGEGSWLTVV.

The chain couples TRBV6-6 to TRBJ2-5, with 10 bases identical to TRBD2. The CDR3 sequence is 15 residues long. After removal of 5 bases from V and 5 bases from J, the junction contained 8 bases not matched to a gene. The germline V gene has CDR1 MNHNY and CDR2 SVGAGI (reference sequence). The CDR3 loop reads CASSTGFSGRETQYF. CDR3 sequence (DNA): TGTGCCAGCAGTACCGGATTTAGCGGGAGGGAGACCCAGTACTTC.

The chain combines TRBV6-5 with TRBJ1-3, with D unclear. Germline V CDR1 and CDR2: MNHEY, SVGAGI. The CDR3 loop spans 13 amino acids. Trimming took off 10 bases at V and 0 bases at J, with 10 bases between the two ends. CDR3 in DNA: TGTGCCACTGGGAGAAACTCTGGAAACACCATATATTTT. Translated, it gives CATGRNSGNTIYF.

The chain links TRBV2 to TRBJ2-2; maybe TRBD2 (6 bases). Trimming took 3 bases from V and 6 from J, leaving 17 bases between them. This CDR3 comprises 16 residues. Germline V gene lookup returns CDR1 SNHLY and CDR2 FYNNEI. DNA for the CDR3: TGTGCCAGCAGTGATTTCTGGCGGGGAGAGCCCGGGGAGCTGTTTTTT. Its translation: CASSDFWRGEPGELFF.

The chain recombines TRBV20-1 with TRBJ2-5; no clear D. Trimming took 3 bases from V and 1 from J, leaving 3 bases between them. The germline V gene encodes CDR1 DFQATT and CDR2 SNEGSKA (reference sequence). The CDR3 loop spans 11 amino acids. CDR3 in amino acids: CSASIQETQYF. In DNA form, the CDR3 reads TGCAGTGCTAGCATCCAAGAGACCCAGTACTTC.

The chain employs TRBV7-9 and TRBJ2-7; tentatively, D is TRBD2 (5 bases). The CDR3 spans 11 residues. The germline V and J ends were trimmed by 8 bases and 1 base, with 6 bases remaining between them. Germline V gives CDR1 SEHNR, CDR2 FQNEAQ (reference sequence). The CDR3 sequence: CASSGSYEQYF. As DNA, the CDR3 is TGTGCCAGCTCGGGGTCCTACGAGCAGTACTTC.

This clone was seen only a few times. This chain connects TRBV29-1 to TRBJ1-1; 8 nucleotides match TRBD1. CDR1 is SQVTM, CDR2 ANQGSEA, per germline. The CDR3 spans 12 residues. The V segment lost 6 bases and the J segment 5 bases; nucleotides outside the gene matches: 5. The CDR3 protein is CSVGQAGTEAFF. The DNA of the CDR3 is TGCAGCGTGGGACAGGCTGGTACTGAAGCTTTCTTT.

The V gene is TRBV7-9, the J gene TRBJ2-2, with D unclear. The germline gives CDR1 SEHNR, CDR2 FQNEAQ (reference sequence). Between the trimmed V and J ends, which lost 6 bases and 2 bases, there was a span of 13 bases. The CDR3 extends over 15 amino acids. This CDR3 is CASSIRDFNTGELFF. In DNA, the CDR3 is TGTGCCAGCAGTATCAGAGACTTTAACACCGGGGAGCTGTTTTTT.

The chain has TRBV2 and TRBJ2-3; the match to TRBD2 covers 9 bases. Germline V gene data show CDR1 as SNHLY and CDR2 as FYNNEI. The CDR3 loop spans 15 amino acids. Germline trimming cut 7 bases from V and 1 base from J; bases unmatched to any gene: 6. The DNA of the CDR3 is TGTGCCAGCAATCTTAGCGGGGGTGGCACAGATACGCAGTATTTT. It encodes CASNLSGGGTDTQYF.

The chain combines TRBV4-3 with TRBJ1-5; D might be TRBD1 (5 bases). With 2 bases removed from V and 12 bases from J, the gap between germline ends came to 17 bases. The CDR3 totals 14 residues. Germline-derived CDR1 and CDR2 are LGHNA and YSLEER. The CDR3 is CASSQTAGPGGQHF. Written as DNA, the CDR3 is TGCGCCAGCAGCCAAACGGCAGGGCCCGGGGGCCAGCATTTT.